This TCR beta chain derives from a study of shared clonotypes between healthy human individuals. Worth noting for this clone: The antigen remains undetermined.

CD4+ cell separation produced CD45RA+ naive and CD45RA-negative memory subsets. Each sorted subset replicate got 200 ng genomic DNA, tens of thousands of genomes. Source study methods: ImmunoSEQ junction-only sequences lacked quality scores, so their filtering differed. Data came from immunoSEQ multiplex PCR; TCRdb stores just in-frame clones and leaves some out. V and J calls plus clone size are reproduced from that table; the DNA served to infer D and trimming. The data contain over a million clones, 95% to 99% of them singletons. Germline V gene data show CDR1 as SGHRS and CDR2 as YFSETQ. The CDR3 totals 14 residues. The ends were cut back, 0 bases at V and 4 bases at J, with 11 bases in the middle. Study-wide points: Naive subsets usually exceeded memory subsets in estimated richness.

V usage is TRBV5-1 and J usage is TRBJ2-7; possibly TRBD1 for D (5 bases). Sequencing was performed on naive CD4+ T cells sorted from blood. The subset was: CD45RA+ positively selected. This TCR was recovered from a man aged 30-40 years in good health. CDR3 coding DNA: TGCGCCAGCAGCTTGGTAGGGGCAGGGTACGAGCAGTACTTC. This gives the protein CASSLVGAGYEQYF.